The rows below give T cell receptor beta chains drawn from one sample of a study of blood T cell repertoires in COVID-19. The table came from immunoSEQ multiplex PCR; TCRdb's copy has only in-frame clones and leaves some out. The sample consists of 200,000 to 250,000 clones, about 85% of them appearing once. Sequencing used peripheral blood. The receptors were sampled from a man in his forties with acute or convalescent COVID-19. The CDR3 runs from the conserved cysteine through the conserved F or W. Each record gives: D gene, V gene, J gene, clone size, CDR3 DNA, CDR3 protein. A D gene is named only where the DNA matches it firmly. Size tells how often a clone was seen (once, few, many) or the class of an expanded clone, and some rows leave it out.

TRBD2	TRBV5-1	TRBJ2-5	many	TGCGCCAGCAGCCCCCTTACTAGCGGGGGGCAAGAGACCCAGTACTTC	CASSPLTSGGQETQYF
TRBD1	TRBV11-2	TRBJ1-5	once	TGTGCCAGCAGCTTCCTCCAGGGGGGTCAGCCCCAGCATTTT	CASSFLQGGQPQHF
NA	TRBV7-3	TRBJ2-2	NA	TGTGCCAGCAGCCCACGGGGGACCGGGGAGCTGTTTTTT	CASSPRGTGELFF
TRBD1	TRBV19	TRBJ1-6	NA	TGTGCCAGTAGCCCCGGGACAGTGTCGCGGGGTTCACCCCTCCACTTT	CASSPGTVSRGSPLHF
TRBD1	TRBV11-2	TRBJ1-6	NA	TGTGCCAGCAGCTACGACCTGACAGGGGGCTCACCCCTCCACTTT	CASSYDLTGGSPLHF
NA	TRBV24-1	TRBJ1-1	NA	TGTGCCACCTCGCGGGGGAGTCTCATGAACACTGAAGCTTTCTTT	CATSRGSLMNTEAFF
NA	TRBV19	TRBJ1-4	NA	TGTGCCAGTACCCCAGGAGGGGGGGCTGGTGAAAAACTGTTTTTT	CASTPGGGAGEKLFF
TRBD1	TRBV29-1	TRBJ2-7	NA	TGCAGCGTTGTGGGTGACAGGGAGACTCTTTTCGGGTACGAGCAGTACTTC	CSVVGDRETLFGYEQYF
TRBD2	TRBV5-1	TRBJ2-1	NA	TGCGCCAGCAGCTTGCTAGCGGGGGCCAACAATGAGCAGTTCTTC	CASSLLAGANNEQFF
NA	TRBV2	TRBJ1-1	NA	TGTGCCAGCAGTGAGACAGCCATCCGAGCTTTCTTT	CASSETAIRAFF
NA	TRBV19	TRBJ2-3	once	TGTGCCAGTAGTATCTGGGGGGGCGCAGATACGCAGTATTTT	CASSIWGGADTQYF
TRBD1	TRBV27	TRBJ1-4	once	TGTGCCAGCGGACCGGGACAGGGAAGAGAAAAACTGTTTTTT	CASGPGQGREKLFF
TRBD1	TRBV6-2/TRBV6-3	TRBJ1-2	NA	TGTGCCAGCAGTTTCGGACAGGCCAGCTATGGCTACACCTTC	CASSFGQASYGYTF
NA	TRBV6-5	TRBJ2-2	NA	TGTGCCAGCAGGTTTTTGCGGGACACCGGGGAGCTGTTTTTT	CASRFLRDTGELFF
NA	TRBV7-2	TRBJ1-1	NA	TGTGCCAGCAGCTTAGCGGGACTGGGGAGTGGTGAAGCTTTCTTT	CASSLAGLGSGEAFF
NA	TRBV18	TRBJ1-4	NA	TGTGCCAGCTCACCTGGGACTTTTGAAAAACTGTTTTTT	CASSPGTFEKLFF
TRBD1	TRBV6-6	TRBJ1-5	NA	TGTGCCAGCAGGTTGGGACAGGTGAATAATCAGCCCCAGCATTTT	CASRLGQVNNQPQHF
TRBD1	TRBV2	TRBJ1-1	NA	TGTGCCAGCAGTCTCAGGGGGCTTGGAACTGAAGCTTTCTTT	CASSLRGLGTEAFF
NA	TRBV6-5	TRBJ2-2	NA	TGTGCCAGCATGGGGCGGGGCACCGGGGAGCTGTTTTTT	CASMGRGTGELFF
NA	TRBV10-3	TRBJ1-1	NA	TGTGCCATCAGTGATCAGATGACAGGCGGGCACACTGAAGCTTTCTTT	CAISDQMTGGHTEAFF
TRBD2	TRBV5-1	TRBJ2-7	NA	TGCGCCAGCAGCGCCCGGGGGGGCTTCGAGCAGTACTTC	CASSARGGFEQYF
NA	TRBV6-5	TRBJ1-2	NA	TGTGCCAGCAGTAGGGGCCGGCCCTATGGCTACACCTTC	CASSRGRPYGYTF
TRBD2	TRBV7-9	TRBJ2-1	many	TGTGCCAGCAGCCCCCGGACTAGCGGGGGAGATGAGCAGTTCTTC	CASSPRTSGGDEQFF
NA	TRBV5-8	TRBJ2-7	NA	TGTGCCAGCAGCTTTTTGACTGCGGTTGGGGAGCAGTACTTC	CASSFLTAVGEQYF
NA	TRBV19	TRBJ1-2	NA	TGTGCCAGTAGTATCAACCCAGCTAACTATGGCTACACCTTC	CASSINPANYGYTF
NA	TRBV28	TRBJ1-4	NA	TGTGCCACCAAATCATGGGGGGATGAAAAACTGTTTTTT	CATKSWGDEKLFF
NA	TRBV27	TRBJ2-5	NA	TGTGCCAGCAGTTCCGCCGGGACCCAGTACTTC	CASSSAGTQYF
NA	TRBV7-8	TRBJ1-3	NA	TGTGCCAGCAGCTTAGCGCAGACATCTGGAAACACCATATATTTT	CASSLAQTSGNTIYF
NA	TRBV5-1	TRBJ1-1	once	TGCGCCAGCAGCTTGGAATCCGGAGGGTCTCGGTCTGAAGCTTTCTTT	CASSLESGGSRSEAFF
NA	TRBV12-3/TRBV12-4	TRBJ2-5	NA	TGTGCCAGCAGTTTCCTCCAAGAGACCCAGTACTTC	CASSFLQETQYF
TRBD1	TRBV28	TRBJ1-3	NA	TGTGCCACCAAGCTGGGGGACAGATCTGGAAACACCATATATTTT	CATKLGDRSGNTIYF
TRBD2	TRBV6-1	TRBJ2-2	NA	TGTGCCAGCAGTGGTCTTAGCGGGGGGCTTGGCGGGGAGCTGTTTTTT	CASSGLSGGLGGELFF
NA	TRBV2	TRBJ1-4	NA	TGTGCCAGCAGTGGCTACAGGTTGTCTAATGAAAAACTGTTTTTT	CASSGYRLSNEKLFF